This record covers a single TCR beta chain. This specimen belongs to a study of shared clonotypes between healthy human individuals. In germline, CDR1 is LGHNA, CDR2 YSLEER. The junction had 2 bases not matched to a gene; V was cut back by 0 bases and J by 4 bases. This CDR3 region has 15 residues. Data came from immunoSEQ multiplex PCR; TCRdb stores just in-frame clones and leaves some out. The sample holds under 350,000 clones, roughly 84% seen once. V usage is TRBV4-3 and J usage is TRBJ2-5; TRBD2 aligns across 10 bases. The TCR was taken from a man aged 18 to 30 in good health. The sequencing input was memory CD8+ T cells sorted from blood. Subset noted: CD45RO+ cells pooled with CCR7-negative TemRA cells. The CDR3 spells CASSQDPSGGETQYF. In DNA, the CDR3 is TGCGCCAGCAGCCAAGATCCTAGCGGGGGAGAGACCCAGTACTTC.